Presented here are 2 T cell receptor beta chains from one specimen sequenced in a study of blood T cells in healthy people across ages. Sample-barcoded 5' priming and a J-beta primer mix drove a second PCR of roughly 6 to 12 cycles. TCRdb reprocessed the 5' RACE reads via MiXCR and lists one record per CDR3 protein. This sample has more than 1,400,000 distinct CDR3 sequences, with around 39% found just once. Sequences were obtained from blood. The receptors were sampled from a woman aged 18-29 years in good health.

The V and J genes are TRBV5-1 and TRBJ2-3; D may be TRBD1 (6 bases). Looked up from germline, CDR1 is SGHRS and CDR2 is YFSETQ. This CDR3 comprises 12 residues. V dropped 5 bases and J dropped 6 bases, with 10 bases sitting between them. CDR3 region: CASRTQGDTQYF. As DNA, the CDR3 is TGCGCCAGCAGAACGCAGGGGGATACGCAGTATTTT. Full variable domain (missing parts from reference TRBV5-1 and TRBJ2-3): KAGVTQTPRYLIKTRGQQVTLSCSPISGHRSVSWYQQTPGQGLQFLFEYFSETQRNKGNFPGRFSGRQFSNSRSEMNVSTLELGDSALYLCASRTQGDTQYFGPGTRLTVL.

The rearrangement uses TRBV7-2 and TRBJ1-5; 7 bases are a match to TRBD1. Germline CDR1 is SGHTA and CDR2 is FQGNSA. This CDR3 comprises 14 residues. The V gene end was trimmed by 5 bases and the J gene end by 5 bases; junction bases not matched to a gene: 6. CDR3 in amino acids: CASSGDSEYQPQHF. The CDR3 DNA sequence: TGTGCCAGCAGCGGGGACAGTGAGTATCAGCCCCAGCATTTT.